The source of this TCR beta chain is a study of blood T cell repertoires in COVID-19 (TCRdb year 2020). About the study as a whole: Collaborator samples came from the United States, Italy and Spain and covered acute and convalescent phases of COVID-19. The prospective study material was composed of cDNA or gDNA derived from T cells, B-cell-depleted T cells, or PBMCs. Where available, HLA class I and class II types were taken from metadata supplied by the sample provider and were not determined by assay-based typing. Nearly every sample came with metadata listing a de-identified subject ID, COVID-19 status, age in years and sex. The samples were drawn from the first 160 participants of the ongoing ImmuneRACE study and from over a thousand subjects provided by 6 global collaborators. The dataset comprised deeply sampled blood TCRbeta repertoires from subjects exposed to, actively infected with, or recovered from COVID-19. The repertoires were made available in a free public database intended to serve as a resource for research on the immune response to SARS-CoV-2.

Concerning this clone: The antigen it binds to is not known. Qualities for individual bases were not recorded, and no much larger clone is one base off.

What the authors observed across the whole study: How much clinical and demographic metadata was included differed by source and by participant, and the metadata was provided uncurated.

In the germline V gene (reference sequence), CDR1 corresponds to LNHDA and CDR2 to SQIVND. Including cysteine and phenylalanine, the CDR3 has 13 amino acids. Just the 39-base CDR3 DNA is kept, in frame starting at base 1. Deletion took 3 bases off V and 1 base off J, with a span of 5 bases between the germline ends. The immunoSEQ Assay, a bias-controlled multiplex PCR, was used to amplify TCRbeta CDR3 regions from genomic DNA. The authors processed their data as follows. The number of nucleated cells in each sample was estimated by amplification of reference gene primers within the assay. To quantify the absolute abundance of each unique TCRbeta CDR3 rearrangement, sequence reads were collapsed and filtered. For each sample, productive Simpson clonality was calculated as the square root of Simpson's diversity index across productive rearrangements. TCRdb stores this immuneACCESS table with in-frame sequences only. Part of the clones is absent; in the studies checked, under half of the shortfall reflects unresolved V genes, and no reason is known for the rest. V and J calls and clone size are given by that table; D and trimming were obtained from the DNA. The sample contains some 140,000 clones, more than 80% of them found a single time. Of the sample, over 0.45% is held by the ten largest clones.

Collaborating institutions collected whole blood in K2EDTA tubes following their own protocols. Collaborator samples were shipped for TCRbeta analysis as frozen whole blood, isolated PBMCs, or DNA extracted from either sample type. Sample: peripheral blood. This chain joins TRBV19 to TRBJ2-3, with no D gene named confidently. The sequence came from a man in his forties or fifties with acute or convalescent COVID-19. The CDR3 reads as follows: CASSIEGTDTQYF. Read as DNA, the sequence is TGTGCCAGTAGTATTGAGGGCACAGATACGCAGTATTTT.